This passage covers 14 T cell receptor beta chains from one sample sequenced in a study of cytomegalovirus exposure and HLA in healthy donors. Use of 60 Vbeta and 13 Jbeta primers characterized the PCR. Repertoires were generated with immunoSEQ multiplex PCR, while TCRdb's copy carries only in-frame clones and drops some. The sample records about 140,000 clones, 70% being singletons. The specimen sequenced was PBMCs. Receptors originate from a woman aged 25 to 45 in good health and CMV-seronegative.

V usage is TRBV6-6 and J usage is TRBJ1-4, with 7 nucleotides matching TRBD1. CDR1 MNHNY and CDR2 SVGAGI come from the germline V gene (reference sequence). The CDR3 contains 15 residues. The ends lost 6 bases at V and 4 bases at J; junction bases unmatched: 8. The CDR3 DNA follows: TGTGCCAGCAGCCGTCGACAGGGAGGTAATGAAAAACTGTTTTTT. Protein: CASSRRQGGNEKLFF.

This chain joins TRBV2 and TRBJ1-5; a weak D match, TRBD1 (5 bases). There are 15 residues in the CDR3. V was cut by 6 bases and J by 2 bases, with 14 bases left in between. Germline CDR1 and CDR2: SNHLY and FYNNEI. CDR3 nucleotide sequence: TGTGCCAGCAGCCGGGGGATGCCCGGCAATCAGCCCCAGCATTTT. Translated, it gives CASSRGMPGNQPQHF. Full variable domain (rest looked up from reference TRBV2 and TRBJ1-5): EPEVTQTPSHQVTQMGQEVILRCVPISNHLYFYWYRQILGQKVEFLVSFYNNEISEKSEIFDDQFSVERPDGSNFTLKIRSTKLEDSAMYFCASSRGMPGNQPQHFGDGTRLSIL.

The CDR3 sequence: CASSPGGLSYEQYF. CDR3 in DNA: TGTGCCAGCAGCCCTGGCGGCCTTAGCTACGAGCAGTACTTC. The genes are TRBV13 and TRBJ2-7, with D unresolved. The length of the CDR3 is 14 residues. In germline, CDR1 is PRHDT, CDR2 FYEKMQ (reference sequence). Trimming cost V 5 bases and J 3 bases, with 14 bases left between them.

The chain carries TRBV19 and TRBJ2-5; 9 bases are shared with TRBD1. J gave up 2 bases and V 4 bases, and 11 bases lay outside the gene matches. Per germline, CDR1 LNHDA and CDR2 SQIVND (reference sequence). The CDR3 runs to 17 residues. For the CDR3, the DNA is TGTGCCAGTAGTACCCAACGGACAGGGGCAGGACAAGAGACCCAGTACTTC. Translation: CASSTQRTGAGQETQYF.

V and J are TRBV5-1 and TRBJ2-5, with D hard to call. V was trimmed by 1 base and J by 4 bases, leaving 8 bases between them. The germline gives CDR1 SGHRS, CDR2 YFSETQ. The CDR3 is made up of 13 amino acids. The CDR3 DNA sequence: TGCGCCAGCAGCTTGACAGTCCTAGAGACCCAGTACTTC. This gives the protein CASSLTVLETQYF. The full variable domain, rest sourced from reference TRBV5-1 and TRBJ2-5, is KAGVTQTPRYLIKTRGQQVTLSCSPISGHRSVSWYQQTPGQGLQFLFEYFSETQRNKGNFPGRFSGRQFSNSRSEMNVSTLELGDSALYLCASSLTVLETQYFGPGTRLLVL.

V usage is TRBV5-1 and J usage is TRBJ2-1, with a possible D match to TRBD2 (6 bases). The CDR3 has 16 residues. Germline V gene data show CDR1 as SGHRS and CDR2 as YFSETQ. V lost 1 base to trimming and J lost 4 bases, with 15 bases between them. The CDR3 reads CASSLSGDGFYNEQFF. The CDR3 DNA reads TGCGCCAGCAGCTTGTCGGGGGACGGCTTTTACAATGAGCAGTTCTTC.

V gene TRBV29-1 combines with J gene TRBJ1-4, with 7 bases identical to TRBD1. J lost 8 bases, V lost 6 bases, and 6 bases had no gene match. Germline V CDR1 and CDR2: SQVTM, ANQGSEA. This CDR3 is built from 12 residues. The CDR3 nucleotides are TGCAGCGTGACAGGGCTTGGGGAAAAACTGTTTTTT. Its translation: CSVTGLGEKLFF.

The V call is TRBV18, the J call TRBJ1-2, with D perhaps matching TRBD1 (5 bases). This CDR3 has 14 amino acids. The V gene's germline CDR1 is KGHSH and CDR2 LQKENI. V gave up 0 bases and J gave up 4 bases, with 9 bases separating them. CDR3 sequence reads: CASSPPNRSYGYTF. The CDR3 nucleotides read TGTGCCAGCTCACCACCGAACAGGAGCTATGGCTACACCTTC.

V is TRBV27 and J is TRBJ1-5; D is perhaps TRBD1 (6 bases). Germline values: CDR1 MNHEY, CDR2 SMNVEV (reference sequence). The germline V and J ends were trimmed by 4 bases and 7 bases, with 11 bases remaining between them. The CDR3 loop spans 13 amino acids. CDR3 sequence: CASSSRQDQPQHF. The CDR3 DNA reads as TGTGCCAGCAGTTCACGACAGGACCAGCCCCAGCATTTT.

This chain joins TRBV6-1 and TRBJ1-6; no definite D call. The CDR3 covers 14 residues. The germline V and J ends were trimmed by 9 bases and 0 bases, with 9 bases remaining between them. Germline lookup yields CDR1 MNHNS and CDR2 SASEGT. The CDR3 DNA sequence: TGTGCCAGTGCCGCGGGCTCCTATAATTCACCCCTCCACTTT. Protein product: CASAAGSYNSPLHF.

This clone was observed a handful of times. Here the CDR3 DNA reads TGTGCCAGCAGCCCGGGGGACGGGGAGCTGTTTTTT. This codes for CASSPGDGELFF. The J gene is TRBJ2-2, the V gene TRBV6-6, with a weak D call TRBD2 (6 bases). Germline V gene sequence: CDR1 MNHNY, CDR2 SVGAGI (reference sequence). Trimming cost V 6 bases and J 7 bases, with 9 bases left between them. The CDR3 is 12 amino acids.

The J gene is TRBJ2-7, the V gene TRBV6-5, with TRBD1 as a possible D gene (5 bases). Looked up from germline, CDR1 is MNHEY and CDR2 is SVGAGI. Trimming left V 5 bases short and J 2 bases short, with 13 bases between. The CDR3 extends over 14 amino acids. The CDR3 spells CASSDRGRTYEQYV. The CDR3, as DNA: TGTGCCAGCAGTGATAGGGGTAGAACCTACGAGCAGTACGTC.

This sequence joins TRBV7-9 and TRBJ1-6; D is unresolved. This CDR3 is 15 amino acids long. Germline V gene lookup returns CDR1 SEHNR and CDR2 FQNEAQ (reference sequence). In DNA form, the CDR3 reads TGTAACGGTGATGAGGGAAGTTATTGTAATTCACCCCTCCACTTT. Amino acid sequence: CNGDEGSYCNSPLHF. The variable domain in full, with the rest retrieved from reference TRBV7-9 and TRBJ1-6, is DTGVSQNPRHKITKRGQNVTFRCDPISEHNRLYWYRQTLGQGPEFLTYFQNEAQLEKSRLLSDRFSAERPKGSFSTLEIQRTEQGDSAMYLCNGDEGSYCNSPLHFGNGTRLTVT.

The CDR3 loop reads CASSPGPSYEQYF. As DNA, the CDR3 is TGTGCCAGCTCACCAGGGCCCTCCTACGAGCAGTACTTC. This chain links TRBV18 with TRBJ2-5, with D unclear. The end of the DNA aligns better with TRBJ2-7, so the J call may be wrong. The CDR3 is made up of 13 amino acids. In germline, CDR1 is KGHSH, CDR2 LQKENI.